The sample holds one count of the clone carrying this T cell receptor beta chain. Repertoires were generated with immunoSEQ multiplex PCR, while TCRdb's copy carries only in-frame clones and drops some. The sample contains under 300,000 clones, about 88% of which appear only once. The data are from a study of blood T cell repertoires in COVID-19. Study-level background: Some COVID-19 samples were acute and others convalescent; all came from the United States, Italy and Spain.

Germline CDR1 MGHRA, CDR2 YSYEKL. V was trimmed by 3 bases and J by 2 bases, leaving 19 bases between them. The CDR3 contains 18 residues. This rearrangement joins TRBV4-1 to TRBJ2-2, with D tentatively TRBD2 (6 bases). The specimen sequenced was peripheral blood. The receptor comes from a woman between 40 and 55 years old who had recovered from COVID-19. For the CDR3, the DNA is TGCGCCAGCAGCCAGGCGGTGGGGCGGAGGGTAAACACCGGGGAGCTGTTTTTT. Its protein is CASSQAVGRRVNTGELFF.